This T cell receptor beta chain was observed in a study of OX40 agonist ivuxolimab in advanced cancers. Study background: The dose-escalation cohort was just under 85% male, with a mean age of around 60 years, ranging roughly 23 to 85. Partial responses, seen in three patients, involved one hepatocellular carcinoma and two cutaneous melanomas.

CDR1 is SEHNR, CDR2 FQNEAQ, per germline (reference sequence). Deletions cut 5 bases from V and 4 bases from J, with 9 bases between. The length of the CDR3 is 13 residues. Profiling relied on immunoSEQ multiplex PCR, and the TCRdb table lists in-frame clones only, not all of them. This table has about 60,000 clones, 80% to 90% appearing once. Autoimmune disease history or systemic immunosuppression led to patient exclusion. Samples of blood were obtained at baseline, on cycle 4 day 1, and on cycle 7 day 1. This sequence joins TRBV7-9 and TRBJ1-5, with TRBD1 as a possible D gene (6 bases). Sequenced material: CD4+ or CD8+ T cells sorted from blood, taken in a trial of the OX40 agonist ivuxolimab. The sequence came from an adult with an advanced solid tumor such as melanoma, head and neck, liver or kidney cancer. CDR3 sequence reads: CASSQDSNQPQHF. CDR3 nucleotides: TGTGCCAGCAGCCAGGACAGTAATCAGCCCCAGCATTTT.